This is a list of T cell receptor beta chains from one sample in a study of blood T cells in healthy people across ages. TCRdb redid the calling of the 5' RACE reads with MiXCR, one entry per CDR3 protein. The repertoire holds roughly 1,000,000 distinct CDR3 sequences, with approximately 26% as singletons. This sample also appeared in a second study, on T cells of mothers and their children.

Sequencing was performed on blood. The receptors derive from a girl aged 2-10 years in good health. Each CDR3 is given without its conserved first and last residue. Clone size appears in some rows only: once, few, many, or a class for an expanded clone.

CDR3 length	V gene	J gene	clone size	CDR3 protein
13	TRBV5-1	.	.	ASSGGTGAENEQF
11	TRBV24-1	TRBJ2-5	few	ATSLDRQETQY
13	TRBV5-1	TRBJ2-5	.	ASSFNRGIQETQY
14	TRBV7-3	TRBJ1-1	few	ASSLSYGDQYTEAF
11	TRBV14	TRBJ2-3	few	ASSQGGGDTQY
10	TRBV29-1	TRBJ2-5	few	SGDDREETQY
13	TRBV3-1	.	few	ASSPQPGGTYEQY
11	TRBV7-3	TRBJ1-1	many	ASSLTRGTEAF
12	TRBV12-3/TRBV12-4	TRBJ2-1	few	ASRAESSYNEQF
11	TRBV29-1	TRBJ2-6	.	SVVSTGANVLT
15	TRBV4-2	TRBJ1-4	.	ASSQETGRATNEKLF
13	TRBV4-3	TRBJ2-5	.	ASSQNVPIEETQY
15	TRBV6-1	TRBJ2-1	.	ASSLPVRGTDNNEQF
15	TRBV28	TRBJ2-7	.	ASSVGVYAGGTYEQY
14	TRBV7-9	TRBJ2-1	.	ASSLTASGGPQMVN
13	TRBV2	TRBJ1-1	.	ASSVRGRGNTEAF
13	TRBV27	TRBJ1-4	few	ASSPWTLPNEKLF
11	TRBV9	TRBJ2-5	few	ASSVAMGPPSF
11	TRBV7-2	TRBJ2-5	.	ASSPYSSGTQY
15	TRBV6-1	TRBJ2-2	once	ASSGVLSGSMSGELF
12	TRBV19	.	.	ASSGNSGTNEQF
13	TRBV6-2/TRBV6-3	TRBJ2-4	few	ASQASGKSKNIQY
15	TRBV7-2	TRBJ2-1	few	ASSHSGDLSSYNEQF
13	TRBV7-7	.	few	ASSSTTGVEETQY
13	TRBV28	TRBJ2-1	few	ASSEAGQKNNEQF
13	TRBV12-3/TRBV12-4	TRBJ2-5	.	ASSPSSGIMQTQY
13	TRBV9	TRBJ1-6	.	ASSGEMGYNSPLH
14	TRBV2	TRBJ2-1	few	ASREQFGGLPNEQF
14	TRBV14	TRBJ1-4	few	ASSRGTASRGEKLF
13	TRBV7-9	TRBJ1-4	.	ASSRTTVTNEKLF
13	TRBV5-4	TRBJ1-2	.	ASRQDKVANYGYT
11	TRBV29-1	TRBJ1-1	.	SVDQGLYTEAF
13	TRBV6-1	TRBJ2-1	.	ANNRNSGRFNEQF
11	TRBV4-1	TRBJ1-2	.	ASSQESLPGYT
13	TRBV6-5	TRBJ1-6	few	ASSYSGLGGPPLH
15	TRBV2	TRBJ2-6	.	ASRSGQGISGANVLT
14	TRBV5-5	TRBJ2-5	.	ASTLLVGGEAETQY
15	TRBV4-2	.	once	ASSQDLAGVGSYEQY
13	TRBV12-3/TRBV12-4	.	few	ASSPSGYAYNEQF
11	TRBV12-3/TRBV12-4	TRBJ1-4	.	ASMGEFNEKLF
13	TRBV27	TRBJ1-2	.	ASSSPGQGPYGYT
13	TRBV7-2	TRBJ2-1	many	ASSLSAIAWREWF
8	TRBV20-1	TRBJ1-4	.	SAGDEKLF
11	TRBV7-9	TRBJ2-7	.	ASSLWADYEQY
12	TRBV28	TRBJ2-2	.	ASSFNPNTGELF
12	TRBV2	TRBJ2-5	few	VTRGKPVQETQY
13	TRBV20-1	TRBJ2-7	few	SARSFRDNSYEQY